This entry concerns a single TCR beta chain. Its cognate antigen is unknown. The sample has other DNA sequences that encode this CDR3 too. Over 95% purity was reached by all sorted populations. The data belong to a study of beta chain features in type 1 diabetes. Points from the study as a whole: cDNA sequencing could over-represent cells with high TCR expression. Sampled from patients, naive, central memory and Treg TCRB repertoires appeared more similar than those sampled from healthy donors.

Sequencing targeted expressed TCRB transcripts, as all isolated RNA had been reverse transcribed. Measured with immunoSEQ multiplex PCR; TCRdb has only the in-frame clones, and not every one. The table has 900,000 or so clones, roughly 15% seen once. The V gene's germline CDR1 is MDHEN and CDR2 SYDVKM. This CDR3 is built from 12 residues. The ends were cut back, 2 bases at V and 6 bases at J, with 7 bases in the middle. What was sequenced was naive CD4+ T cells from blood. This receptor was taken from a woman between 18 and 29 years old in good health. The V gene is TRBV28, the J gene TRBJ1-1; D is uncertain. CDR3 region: CASSLVGAEAFF. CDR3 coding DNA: TGTGCCAGCAGTTTAGTAGGAGCTGAAGCTTTCTTT.